Following are 22 T cell receptor beta chains from one sample sequenced in a study of blood T cell repertoires in COVID-19. Produced via immunoSEQ multiplex PCR; TCRdb's table is partial and in-frame only. The top ten clones hold under 20% of a sample with approximately 220,000 clones, around 85% of them seen once. The sequencing sample was made of PBMCs or T cells enriched from blood (not recorded which). All receptors derive from a man in his forties who had recovered from COVID-19.

CDR3 nucleotides: TGTGCCAGCAGCTCAGACGCCCAGGGGGCTTATGGCTACACCTTC. Its protein is CASSSDAQGAYGYTF. The genes are TRBV7-9 and TRBJ1-2; 8 positions match TRBD1. The V and J ends lost 4 bases and 5 bases, in that order; junction bases with no gene match: 9. This CDR3 has 15 amino acids. Germline CDR1 reads SEHNR; CDR2 reads FQNEAQ (reference sequence).

This sequence joins TRBV27 and TRBJ2-7, with 9 nucleotides matching TRBD1. Germline CDR1 and CDR2: MNHEY and SMNVEV (reference sequence). V was clipped by 6 bases and J by 4 bases; unmatched bases: 13. The CDR3 covers 16 residues. The CDR3 sequence is CASRPTGGGWAYEQYF. The CDR3 coding sequence is TGTGCCAGCAGACCCACAGGGGGCGGTTGGGCATACGAGCAGTACTTC.

This sequence joins TRBV6-2 or TRBV6-3 and TRBJ2-3, with 9 nucleotides matching TRBD1. CDR1 is MNHEY and CDR2 is SVGEGT in the germline V gene. The trim removed 2 bases at V and 6 bases at J, leaving 12 bases unmatched. The CDR3 extends over 17 amino acids. The CDR3 bases are TGTGCCAGCAGTTACCCCCCCCGACAGGGGGGTTCTGATACGCAGTATTTT. Translated: CASSYPPRQGGSDTQYF.

The rearrangement joins TRBV7-2 to TRBJ1-2, with unresolved D. V was cut by 1 base and J by 13 bases, with 13 bases left in between. The CDR3 covers 12 residues. Germline V lookup: CDR1 SGHTA, CDR2 FQGNSA. This CDR3 is CASSLVFTGITF. The CDR3 nucleotides are TGTGCCAGCAGCTTAGTTTTCACGGGGATCACCTTC. Combining the CDR3 with reference TRBV7-2 and TRBJ1-2 gives the whole variable domain GAGVSQSPSNKVTEKGKDVELRCDPISGHTALYWYRQSLGQGLEFLIYFQGNSAPDKSGLPSDRFSAERTGGSVSTLTIQRTQQEDSAVYLCASSLVFTGITFGSGTRLTVV.

The chain links TRBV13 to TRBJ2-3, with TRBD2 matching 12 bases. CDR1 is PRHDT, CDR2 FYEKMQ, per germline (reference sequence). The J segment lost 4 bases and the V segment lost 5 bases, leaving 4 bases of the junction unmatched. This CDR3 is built from 15 residues. CDR3 sequence (DNA): TGTGCCAGCAGCCCTGGACTAGCGGGATCAGATACGCAGTATTTT. It encodes CASSPGLAGSDTQYF.

This chain uses TRBV13 with TRBJ1-2, with D possibly matching TRBD1 (6 bases). Trimming pared 3 bases from V and 0 bases from J, leaving 11 bases between. The CDR3 extends over 15 amino acids. The V gene's germline CDR1 is PRHDT and CDR2 FYEKMQ (reference sequence). The CDR3 loop reads CASSLWNRANYGYTF. The CDR3 DNA reads TGTGCCAGCAGCTTGTGGAACAGGGCTAACTATGGCTACACCTTC.

The chain combines TRBV7-2 with TRBJ2-7; D possibly corresponds to TRBD2 (6 bases). The CDR3 spans 14 residues. Germline V gene data show CDR1 as SGHTA and CDR2 as FQGNSA. V was trimmed by 5 bases and J by 0 bases, leaving 11 bases between them. CDR3 sequence: CASSKEGSSYEQYF. The CDR3 DNA is TGTGCCAGCAGCAAGGAGGGGAGCTCCTACGAGCAGTACTTC.

This chain joins TRBV12-3 or TRBV12-4 and TRBJ2-1; a weak D match, TRBD1 (5 bases). The CDR3 length is 12 residues. Deletions cut 3 bases from V and 11 bases from J, with 11 bases between. This chain's CDR3 is CASSLGPSKQFF. In DNA form, the CDR3 reads TGTGCCAGCAGTTTGGGGCCCTCCAAGCAGTTCTTC.

The chain couples TRBV5-5 to TRBJ2-7, with 12 bases identical to TRBD2. Germline trimming cut 3 bases from V and 0 bases from J; bases unmatched to any gene: 16. The length of the CDR3 is 20 residues. CDR1 is SGHKS and CDR2 is YYEKEE in the germline V gene (reference sequence). CDR3 in amino acids: CASSSHSTSGRQTFSYEQYF. CDR3 nucleotide sequence: TGTGCCAGCAGCTCTCATTCAACTAGCGGGAGGCAAACTTTCTCCTACGAGCAGTACTTC.

This rearrangement joins TRBV6-5 to TRBJ2-3; 12 bases agree with TRBD2. V lost 5 bases, J lost 5 bases, and 5 bases stayed unmatched. Germline V gives CDR1 MNHEY, CDR2 SVGAGI. This CDR3 has 15 amino acids. The CDR3 DNA reads TGTGCCAGCAGTCTAGCGGGAGGGGCACGAGATACGCAGTATTTT. Translation: CASSLAGGARDTQYF.

This clone has only one observation. The rearrangement uses TRBV6-5 and TRBJ2-7; TRBD1 matches 11 bases. Looked up from germline, CDR1 is MNHEY and CDR2 is SVGAGI. This CDR3 region has 16 residues. The junction had 8 bases not matched to a gene; V was cut back by 2 bases and J by 5 bases. The CDR3 nucleotides read TGTGCCAGCAGTTACAACAAGGACAGGGGGCTTCACGAGCAGTACTTC. This codes for CASSYNKDRGLHEQYF.

V and J are TRBV11-2 and TRBJ2-7; D is perhaps TRBD1 (6 bases). Deletions cut 1 base from V and 7 bases from J, with 11 bases between. Germline V gene data show CDR1 as SGHAT and CDR2 as FQNNGV. This CDR3 spans 13 amino acids. CDR3 amino acids: CASSLVGAGEQYF. Here the CDR3 DNA reads TGTGCCAGCAGCTTAGTGGGGGCAGGAGAGCAGTACTTC. Full variable domain (missing parts from reference TRBV11-2 and TRBJ2-7): EAGVAQSPRYKIIEKRQSVAFWCNPISGHATLYWYQQILGQGPKLLIQFQNNGVVDDSQLPKDRFSAERLKGVDSTLKIQPAKLEDSAVYLCASSLVGAGEQYFGPGTRLTVT.

The genes are TRBV28 and TRBJ1-5; D uncertain. CDR3 size: 13 residues. V lost 3 bases, J lost 4 bases, and 7 bases lay in between. Germline V gene data show CDR1 as MDHEN and CDR2 as SYDVKM. CDR3 amino acids: CASSLGVNQPQHF. The CDR3 region has the DNA TGTGCCAGCAGTTTGGGAGTAAATCAGCCCCAGCATTTT.

V usage is TRBV5-5 and J usage is TRBJ2-3; 14 nucleotides agree with TRBD2. The germline V gene encodes CDR1 SGHKS and CDR2 YYEKEE (reference sequence). Germline trimming cut 3 bases from V and 3 bases from J; bases unmatched to any gene: 6. This CDR3 has 17 amino acids. CDR3 region: CASSSLGTSGGTDTQYF. In DNA form, the CDR3 reads TGTGCCAGCAGCTCCCTAGGGACTAGCGGGGGAACAGATACGCAGTATTTT.

This clone was recorded a few times. V gene TRBV7-9 combines with J gene TRBJ2-3, with TRBD1 matching 7 bases. CDR1 and CDR2 from the germline V gene are SEHNR and FQNEAQ (reference sequence). J gave up 3 bases and V 6 bases, and 6 bases lay outside the gene matches. CDR3 length equals 14 residues. CDR3 protein: CASSQGESTDTQYF. The CDR3 DNA is TGTGCCAGCAGTCAGGGGGAGTCGACAGATACGCAGTATTTT.

The rearrangement links TRBV25-1 to TRBJ2-1; 11 positions agree with TRBD1. After removal of 5 bases from V and 7 bases from J, the junction contained 7 bases not matched to a gene. CDR1 and CDR2 (germline): MGHDK, SYGVNS. This CDR3 is built from 15 residues. The CDR3 loop is CASSLDRGPLNEQFF. Here the CDR3 DNA reads TGTGCCAGCAGTCTGGACAGGGGGCCTTTGAATGAGCAGTTCTTC.

The CDR3 is CASSLASGSVGEQFF. Written as DNA, the CDR3 is TGTGCCAGCAGCTTAGCTAGCGGGAGTGTAGGTGAGCAGTTCTTC. The chain combines TRBV11-3 with TRBJ2-1, with 10 nucleotides matching TRBD2. Trimming cost V 1 base and J 9 bases; bases outside gene matches: 6. The length of the CDR3 is 15 residues. Germline V gene data show CDR1 as SGHNT and CDR2 as YENEEA.

The table lists this clone with a few counts. The rearrangement links TRBV30 to TRBJ1-5, with 12 bases aligning to TRBD1. The CDR3 is made up of 15 amino acids. Germline V gene sequence: CDR1 GTSNPN, CDR2 SVGIG (reference sequence). Germline trimming cut 6 bases from V and 5 bases from J; bases unmatched to any gene: 8. The CDR3 region is CACGDRGLLHQPQHF. For the CDR3, the DNA is TGTGCCTGCGGGGACAGGGGGCTTTTGCATCAGCCCCAGCATTTT.

The CDR3 sequence is CASSVTGAFEPQHF. CDR3 nucleotide sequence: TGTGCCAGCAGCGTTACAGGGGCGTTTGAGCCCCAGCATTTT. V gene TRBV2 combines with J gene TRBJ1-5, with 7 bases matching TRBD1. After removal of 6 bases from V and 8 bases from J, the junction contained 10 bases not matched to a gene. Germline values: CDR1 SNHLY, CDR2 FYNNEI. The CDR3 runs 14 residues.

The CDR3 DNA reads TGTGCCATCAACCCGAATTTCGGGGTCGACACAGATACGCAGTATTTT. This translates into CAINPNFGVDTDTQYF. The chain combines TRBV10-3 with TRBJ2-3; a possible D gene is TRBD2 (5 bases). Germline-derived CDR1 and CDR2 are ENHRY and SYGVKD. Trimming left V 7 bases short and J 2 bases short, with 19 bases between. The CDR3 runs 16 residues.

The V and J genes are TRBV11-3 and TRBJ2-1, with D perhaps TRBD2 (5 bases). This CDR3 has 14 amino acids. Between the trimmed V and J ends, which lost 7 bases and 4 bases, there was a span of 14 bases. Per the germline V gene, CDR1 is SGHNT and CDR2 is YENEEA. CDR3 nucleotides: TGTGCCAGCACCCAAAGCGGAGCTTACAATGAGCAGTTCTTC. Protein: CASTQSGAYNEQFF.

This chain uses TRBV5-1 with TRBJ2-3; 8 bases are a match to TRBD1. With V trimmed by 4 bases and J by 5 bases, 6 bases remained unmatched. The CDR3 contains 14 residues. Looked up from germline, CDR1 is SGHRS and CDR2 is YFSETQ. The CDR3 DNA follows: TGCGCCAGCAGCACAGGGACAGGAGGAGATACGCAGTATTTT. Translation: CASSTGTGGDTQYF.